The rows below give T cell receptor beta chains drawn from one sample of a study of blood T cell repertoires in COVID-19. Here immunoSEQ multiplex PCR was the method, and the copy in TCRdb shows in-frame clones only, minus some. The table lists fewer than 350,000 clones, more than 75% of them singletons, with 2% to 2.5% in the top ten. The sequenced material came from PBMCs or T cells enriched from blood (not recorded which). These receptors came from a woman aged 40 to 50 with acute COVID-19. Both conserved end residues are part of each CDR3. D genes are given only for firm matches. Part of the rows lack a size; the others show once, few, many or a class for expanded clones.

j_gene | v_gene | len | abundance | d_gene | CDR3nt | CDR3aa
TRBJ2-5 | TRBV5-1 | 17 | . | TRBD2 | TGCGCCAGCAGCTTGGCCGGAGAAGCGGGGGGGAGAGAGACCCAGTACTTC | CASSLAGEAGGRETQYF
TRBJ1-5 | TRBV2 | 16 | . | TRBD1 | TGTGCCAGCAGTGAAAGGGGGACAGGGGTGGCTCAGCCCCAGCATTTT | CASSERGTGVAQPQHF
TRBJ1-2 | TRBV2 | 15 | . | TRBD1 | TGTGCCAGCAGGGGGGGACAGGGAAGAGGAGGAGGCTACACCTTC | CASRGGQGRGGGYTF
TRBJ2-1 | TRBV7-2 | 16 | . | TRBD2 | TGTGCCAGCAGCTTATATCTAGCGGGAGCCTACAATGAGCAGTTCTTC | CASSLYLAGAYNEQFF
TRBJ2-3 | TRBV5-4 | 16 | . | TRBD2 | TGTGCCAGCAGCCCCCGGACTAGCGGGACCGCAGATACGCAGTATTTT | CASSPRTSGTADTQYF
TRBJ1-2 | TRBV7-9 | 14 | . | . | TGTGCCAGCAGCTCGGGGTCCGTTGACTATGGCTACACCTTC | CASSSGSVDYGYTF
TRBJ2-1 | TRBV27 | 20 | . | TRBD2 | TGTGCCAGCAGTTCCCAATCCTACACAGGGCTTAGCGGGAGACTCGATGAGCAGTTCTTC | CASSSQSYTGLSGRLDEQFF
TRBJ2-2 | TRBV18 | 12 | once | . | TGTGCCAGCTCGGTGAGGGCCGGGGAGCTGTTTTTT | CASSVRAGELFF
TRBJ1-3 | TRBV7-6 | 17 | . | TRBD1 | TGTGCCAGCAGCTTAGGAGGGGACAGGACATCTGGAAACACCATATATTTT | CASSLGGDRTSGNTIYF
TRBJ2-7 | TRBV7-9 | 15 | . | TRBD1 | TGTGCCAGCAGCTTAGCGGGGACAGGAACCTACGAGCAGTACTTC | CASSLAGTGTYEQYF
TRBJ1-2 | TRBV23-1 | 16 | . | TRBD1 | TGCGCCAGCAGTCACCAGGGACAGGGCACCAACTATGGCTACACCTTC | CASSHQGQGTNYGYTF
TRBJ2-7 | TRBV4-2 | 15 | . | . | TGTGCCAGCAGCCAAGCTGGCGGGGGCCCCTACGAGCAGTACTTC | CASSQAGGGPYEQYF
TRBJ2-3 | TRBV7-2 | 16 | . | TRBD2 | TGTGCCAGCAGCTTCGGGGCGGGAGGGGGCACAGATACGCAGTATTTT | CASSFGAGGGTDTQYF
TRBJ2-5 | TRBV29-1 | 13 | . | TRBD2 | TGCAGCGTTCGCGGGAGGGCCGCAGAGACCCAGTACTTC | CSVRGRAAETQYF
TRBJ2-1 | TRBV7-6 | 16 | . | TRBD2 | TGTGCCAGCAGCCCCCTCACTAGCGGGCCCACCGATGAGCAGTTCTTC | CASSPLTSGPTDEQFF